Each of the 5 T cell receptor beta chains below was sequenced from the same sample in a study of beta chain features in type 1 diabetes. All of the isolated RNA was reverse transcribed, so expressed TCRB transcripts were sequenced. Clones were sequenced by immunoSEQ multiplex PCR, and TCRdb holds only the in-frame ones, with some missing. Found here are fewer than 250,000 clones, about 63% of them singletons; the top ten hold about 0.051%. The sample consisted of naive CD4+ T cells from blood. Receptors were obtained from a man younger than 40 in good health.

Here the CDR3 reads CASSMTGSYEQYF. The CDR3, as DNA: TGTGCCAGCAGCATGACAGGATCCTACGAGCAGTACTTC. The rearrangement uses TRBV7-2 and TRBJ2-7; D is possibly TRBD1 (6 bases). CDR1 is SGHTA, CDR2 FQGNSA, per germline. Trimming left V 5 bases short and J 1 base short, with 9 bases between. This CDR3 has 13 residues.

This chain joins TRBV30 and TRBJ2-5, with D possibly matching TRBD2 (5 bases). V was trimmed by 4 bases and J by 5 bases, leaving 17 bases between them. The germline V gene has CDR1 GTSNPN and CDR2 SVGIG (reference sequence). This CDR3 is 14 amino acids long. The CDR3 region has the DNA TGTGCCTGGATGCCCCCAGCGGCCCTGGAGACCCAGTACTTC. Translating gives CAWMPPAALETQYF.

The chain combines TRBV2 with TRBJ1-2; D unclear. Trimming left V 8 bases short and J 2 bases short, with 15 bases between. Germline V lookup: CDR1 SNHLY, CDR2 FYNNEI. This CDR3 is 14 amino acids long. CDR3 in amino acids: CASDGNRLNYGYTF. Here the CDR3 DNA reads TGTGCCAGCGATGGAAACAGATTGAACTATGGCTACACCTTC.

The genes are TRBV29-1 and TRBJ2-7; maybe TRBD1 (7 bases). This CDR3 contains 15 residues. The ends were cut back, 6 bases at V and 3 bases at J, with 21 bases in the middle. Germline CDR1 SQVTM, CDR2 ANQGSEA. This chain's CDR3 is CSVSPRGTAIYEQYF. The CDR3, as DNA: TGCAGCGTCAGTCCCCGCGGGACAGCCATCTACGAGCAGTACTTC.

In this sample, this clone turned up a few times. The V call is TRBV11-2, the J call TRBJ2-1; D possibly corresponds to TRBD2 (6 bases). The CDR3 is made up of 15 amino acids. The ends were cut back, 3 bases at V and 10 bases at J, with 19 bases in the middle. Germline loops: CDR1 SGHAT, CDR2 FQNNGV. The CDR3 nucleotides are TGTGCCAGCAGCTTTAGTGGGTGGTTGAGCGGGGAGCAGTTCTTC. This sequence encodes CASSFSGWLSGEQFF.